The present entry profiles one T cell receptor beta chain with its context. This sample is drawn from a study of blood T cell repertoires in COVID-19. Germline loops: CDR1 MGHRA, CDR2 YSYEKL. Trimming took 1 base from V and 1 from J, leaving 6 bases between them. The CDR3 has 14 amino acids. In the original processing: Scientists estimated how many nucleated cells there were by amplifying reference gene primers. Repertoires were generated with immunoSEQ multiplex PCR, while TCRdb's copy carries only in-frame clones and drops some. The DNA was the basis for D and trimming; V, J and clone size are from that table. Of some 250,000 clones detected, approximately 86% appear once; the ten largest clones hold 5.2%.

Sequencing was performed on peripheral blood. The source is a woman aged 60-75 years with COVID-19, enrolled during active disease. The rearrangement uses TRBV4-1 and TRBJ2-3, with D possibly TRBD1 on 6 matching bases. The CDR3 here is CASSQAGGTDTQYF. In DNA form, the CDR3 reads TGCGCCAGCAGCCAAGCAGGGGGCACAGATACGCAGTATTTT.